Each of the 19 T cell receptor beta chains below was sequenced from the same sample in a study of shared clonotypes between healthy human individuals. TCRdb's copy holds only in-frame clones and misses some; the assay was immunoSEQ multiplex PCR. The profile shows roughly 2.1 million clones, about 93% of them singletons. Naive CD8 cells comprised CD45RO-negative, CCR7-positively selected cells, excluding terminally differentiated effector memory CD45RA+ cells. Specimen: naive CD8+ T cells from PBMCs. These receptors were collected from a man aged 18 to 35 in good health. Some clones in this sample may be carry-over from other donors' samples.

The chain is built from TRBV2 and TRBJ1-4, with D tentatively TRBD1 (6 bases). CDR1 and CDR2 from the germline V gene are SNHLY and FYNNEI. The CDR3 consists of 13 residues. With 11 bases removed from V and 4 bases from J, the gap between germline ends came to 14 bases. CDR3 residues: CAGQQGLNEKLFF. CDR3 bases: TGTGCCGGACAACAGGGCCTTAATGAAAAACTGTTTTTT.

The V call is TRBV6-5, the J call TRBJ2-5; unclear D gene. V was shortened by 5 bases and J by 1 base, with 11 bases between the two germline ends. CDR3 length: 14 amino acids. Germline V gives CDR1 MNHEY, CDR2 SVGAGI. As DNA, the CDR3 is TGTGCCAGCAGTCCCTACGGGTTCCAAGAGACCCAGTACTTC. This sequence encodes CASSPYGFQETQYF.

The chain links TRBV9 to TRBJ2-7; 9 nucleotides line up with TRBD2. Germline V gives CDR1 SGDLS, CDR2 YYNGEE. J was trimmed by 5 bases and V by 0 bases; bases with no gene match: 6. This CDR3 comprises 15 residues. This chain's CDR3 is CASSVGGREGHEQYF. CDR3 DNA: TGTGCCAGCAGCGTAGGTGGGCGGGAGGGCCACGAGCAGTACTTC.

V usage is TRBV7-3 and J usage is TRBJ2-3, with D unresolved. The V gene lost 0 bases and the J gene lost 5 bases, with 15 bases spanning the gap. Germline CDR1 is SGHTA and CDR2 is FQGTGA. The length of the CDR3 is 16 residues. The CDR3 loop is CASSLTRQAGGDTQYF. CDR3 DNA: TGTGCCAGCAGCTTAACGAGGCAGGCCGGCGGAGATACGCAGTATTTT.

The chain carries TRBV19 and TRBJ2-2, with 11 bases matching TRBD2. The germline CDR1 and CDR2 sequences are LNHDA and SQIVND (reference sequence). V trimming: 6 bases; J trimming: 7 bases; junction bases outside the gene matches: 4. This CDR3 has 14 residues. CDR3 DNA sequence: TGTGCCAGTAGGGGACTAGCGGTCGGCGGGGAGCTGTTTTTT. Its protein product is CASRGLAVGGELFF.

J is TRBJ1-2 and V is TRBV19; 8 positions match TRBD1. Germline CDR1 LNHDA, CDR2 SQIVND (reference sequence). V gave up 4 bases and J gave up 4 bases; unmatched junction bases: 8. The CDR3 contains 15 residues. Here the CDR3 reads CASSTEDRGAYGYTF. The CDR3 nucleotides are TGTGCCAGTAGTACCGAAGACAGGGGAGCCTATGGCTACACCTTC.

This chain uses TRBV6-6 with TRBJ2-7; 7 bases are a match to TRBD2. The CDR3 has 14 amino acids. Germline-derived CDR1 and CDR2 are MNHNY and SVGAGI (reference sequence). V gave up 8 bases and J gave up 2 bases; unmatched junction bases: 9. In DNA, the CDR3 is TGTGCCAGCGGGGAGGGGAGCTCCCCCTACGAGCAGTACTTC. This codes for CASGEGSSPYEQYF.

The gene calls are TRBV7-2 and TRBJ2-7, with a possible D match to TRBD2 (6 bases). The germline V gene has CDR1 SGHTA and CDR2 FQGNSA. CDR3 length equals 12 residues. Between the trimmed V and J ends, which lost 2 bases and 6 bases, there was a span of 8 bases. DNA of the CDR3: TGTGCCAGCAGCTTACGGGGGTTCGAGCAGTACTTC. Protein: CASSLRGFEQYF.

This chain joins TRBV27 and TRBJ1-4; no definite D call. The germline V gene encodes CDR1 MNHEY and CDR2 SMNVEV (reference sequence). This CDR3 is 15 amino acids long. Trimming shortened V by 5 bases and J by 0 bases, and 10 bases separated the two germline ends. CDR3 DNA: TGTGCCAGCAGTCCTTTTTCTTCAACTAATGAAAAACTGTTTTTT. It specifies CASSPFSSTNEKLFF.

This clone was seen a few times. The chain recombines TRBV27 with TRBJ1-1; tentative D call: TRBD1 (5 bases). Trimming pared 8 bases from V and 7 bases from J, leaving 20 bases between. The germline CDR1 and CDR2 sequences are MNHEY and SMNVEV (reference sequence). This CDR3 is 14 amino acids long. CDR3 in amino acids: CASLEWPRAGEAFF. CDR3 sequence (DNA): TGTGCCAGCCTGGAGTGGCCCAGGGCCGGTGAAGCTTTCTTT.

The V gene is TRBV10-3, the J gene TRBJ2-2; 8 bases line up with TRBD2. Germline trimming cut 6 bases from V and 5 bases from J; bases unmatched to any gene: 11. Germline V gene sequence: CDR1 ENHRY, CDR2 SYGVKD. The CDR3 is made up of 16 amino acids. For the CDR3, the DNA is TGTGCCATCAGGGAAACTAGCGGAGGACGGACCGGGGAGCTGTTTTTT. Its protein is CAIRETSGGRTGELFF.

The gene calls are TRBV4-1 and TRBJ1-1, with D unclear. The CDR3 covers 16 residues. The V and J ends lost 0 bases and 0 bases respectively, with 11 bases between them. Germline CDR1 and CDR2: MGHRA and YSYEKL. The CDR3 bases are TGCGCCAGCAGCCAAGATTTCGCAAGCTTGAACACTGAAGCTTTCTTT. Translation: CASSQDFASLNTEAFF.

This clone was detected only once. CDR3 residues: CASTPTLGADTQYF. DNA of the CDR3: TGTGCCAGCACCCCTACTTTGGGAGCGGATACGCAGTATTTT. The chain couples TRBV28 to TRBJ2-3; a possible D gene is TRBD2 (5 bases). The germline gives CDR1 MDHEN, CDR2 SYDVKM. CDR3 length equals 14 residues. V was trimmed by 7 bases and J by 6 bases, leaving 17 bases between them.

The chain recombines TRBV21-1 with TRBJ1-1; the table's D call of TRBD1 was not tested on the DNA. TRBV21-1 constitutes a pseudogene. The CDR3 totals 16 residues. DNA of the CDR3: TGTGCCAGCAGCTCACCGGGACAGGGGATGAACACTGAAGCTTTCTTT. Translated: CASSSPGQGMNTEAFF.

V and J are TRBV4-3 and TRBJ2-7; TRBD2 matches at 14 bases. CDR3 length equals 16 residues. Germline V gives CDR1 LGHNA, CDR2 YSLEER. V was pared by 4 bases and J by 5 bases, with 7 bases of the junction left unmatched. The CDR3 reads CASSPGTSGSSNEQYF. The CDR3 DNA sequence: TGCGCCAGCAGCCCTGGGACTAGCGGGAGTTCCAACGAGCAGTACTTC.

Of note for this clone: Other DNA variants within this sample encode the same CDR3. This chain connects TRBV19 to TRBJ1-1; the D gene is possibly TRBD1 (5 bases). CDR1 is LNHDA and CDR2 is SQIVND in the germline V gene (reference sequence). V shed 3 bases and J shed 2 bases, with 10 bases lying between them. The CDR3 consists of 14 residues. The CDR3 spells CASSMGRVNTEAFF. CDR3 in DNA: TGTGCCAGTAGTATGGGCAGGGTAAACACTGAAGCTTTCTTT.

The rearrangement links TRBV2 to TRBJ2-1; 7 positions agree with TRBD2. Per the germline V gene, CDR1 is SNHLY and CDR2 is FYNNEI. The CDR3 loop spans 14 amino acids. After removal of 7 bases from V and 5 bases from J, the junction contained 8 bases not matched to a gene. CDR3 sequence (DNA): TGTGCCAGCAAGGGCTTGGGAGGGAACAATGAGCAGTTCTTC. Translated, it gives CASKGLGGNNEQFF.

This clone was detected only once. This chain joins TRBV5-1 and TRBJ1-1; possibly TRBD1 for D (5 bases). V was cut by 0 bases and J by 3 bases, with 9 bases left in between. CDR3 length equals 14 residues. Germline V lookup: CDR1 SGHRS, CDR2 YFSETQ. The CDR3 reads CASSLDPGDTEAFF. The DNA of the CDR3 is TGCGCCAGCAGCTTGGACCCGGGGGACACTGAAGCTTTCTTT.

V and J are TRBV4-1 and TRBJ2-7; 9 nucleotides line up with TRBD2. V trimming: 3 bases; J trimming: 0 bases; junction bases outside the gene matches: 3. This CDR3 spans 15 amino acids. The germline V gene has CDR1 MGHRA and CDR2 YSYEKL. Here the CDR3 DNA reads TGCGCCAGCAGCCAGGGACTAGCTTCCTCCTACGAGCAGTACTTC. Its translation: CASSQGLASSYEQYF.